This TCR beta chain was recovered during a study of T cell responses to AZD1222 COVID-19 vaccine. The V end lost 0 bases, the J end lost 2 bases, and 8 bases lay between the germline ends. The CDR3 is 15 residues long. The V gene's germline CDR1 is LNHNV and CDR2 YYDKDF (reference sequence). As concerns this clone: Its antigen is undetermined.

Findings and caveats of the study: Increases in Spike-specific TCR breadth and depth were seen after two AZD1222 doses. Baseline serostatus was positive in only a handful of AZD1222 recipients.

The table came from immunoSEQ multiplex PCR; TCRdb's copy has only in-frame clones and leaves some out. Of roughly 150,000 clones listed, 80% to 95% are singletons. The chain couples TRBV15 to TRBJ1-3; D is possibly TRBD1 (5 bases). This TCR came from an adult in good health. The material sequenced was peripheral blood, taken on day 0 of AZD1222 vaccination. The CDR3, as DNA: TGTGCCACCAGCAGAGATCCAGGGACTGGAAACACCATATATTTT. Its protein is CATSRDPGTGNTIYF.